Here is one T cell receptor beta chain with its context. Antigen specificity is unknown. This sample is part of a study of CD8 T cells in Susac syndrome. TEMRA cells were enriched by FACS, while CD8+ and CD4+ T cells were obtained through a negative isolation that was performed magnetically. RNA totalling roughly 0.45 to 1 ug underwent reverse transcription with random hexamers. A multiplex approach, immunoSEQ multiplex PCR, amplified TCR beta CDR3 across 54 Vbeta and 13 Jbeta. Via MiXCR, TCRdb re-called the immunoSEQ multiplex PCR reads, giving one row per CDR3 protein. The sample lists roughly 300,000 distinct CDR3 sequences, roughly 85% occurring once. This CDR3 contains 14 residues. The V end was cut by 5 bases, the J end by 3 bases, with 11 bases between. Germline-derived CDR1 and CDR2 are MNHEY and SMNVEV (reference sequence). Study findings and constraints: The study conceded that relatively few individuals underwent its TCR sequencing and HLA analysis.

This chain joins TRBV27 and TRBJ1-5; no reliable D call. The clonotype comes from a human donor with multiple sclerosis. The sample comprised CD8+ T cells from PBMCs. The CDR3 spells CASSETPFNQPQHF. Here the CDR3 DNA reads TGTGCCAGCAGTGAAACCCCTTTCAATCAGCCCCAGCATTTT.